These 17 T cell receptor beta chains were sequenced from one sample in a study of Ad26.COV2.S vaccination and SARS-CoV-2 variants. Libraries were prepared by immunoSEQ multiplex PCR; TCRdb keeps only in-frame clonotypes and omits some of them. The sample consists of over 400,000 clones, roughly 89% of them appearing once. Indicated treatment: around 19 received Ad26.COV2.S at low or high dose, single or two shots; five or six received placebo; per-sample allocation not given. Sampling happened 63 days after the first vaccine or placebo injection. Here the sequenced sample was peripheral blood, taken in a trial of Ad26.COV2.S vaccine versus placebo. The receptors were sampled from a person aged 18-65 years who received the Ad26.COV2.S COVID-19 vaccine or a placebo.

The chain joins TRBV7-9 to TRBJ1-4, with a weak D call TRBD1 (6 bases). There are 16 residues in the CDR3. Trimming removed 1 base from V and 5 bases from J, with 14 bases in between. Germline CDR1 and CDR2: SEHNR and FQNEAQ (reference sequence). The chain's CDR3 is CASSLEVGHLNEKLFF. The CDR3, as DNA: TGTGCCAGCAGCTTAGAAGTGGGACACCTCAATGAAAAACTGTTTTTT.

The V gene is TRBV5-1, the J gene TRBJ2-1; 7 bases map to TRBD1. With 7 bases clipped from V and 4 bases from J, the junction kept 5 bases outside the gene matches. CDR1 SGHRS and CDR2 YFSETQ come from the germline V gene. The CDR3 contains 13 residues. CDR3 amino acids: CASGQTGYNEQFF. In DNA, the CDR3 is TGCGCCAGCGGGCAGACAGGGTACAATGAGCAGTTCTTC.

The chain is built from TRBV7-6 and TRBJ1-3; TRBD1 agrees at 7 bases. This CDR3 has 16 amino acids. Trimming at V came to 3 bases and at J to 3 bases, leaving 8 bases not matched to a gene. The germline V gene encodes CDR1 SGHVS and CDR2 FNYEAQ. In nucleotides, the CDR3 is TGTGCCAGCAGCTTGAGGACAGGTTTTAGTGGAAACACCATATATTTT. Its translation is CASSLRTGFSGNTIYF.

Only one count was recorded for this clone. This chain connects TRBV7-2 to TRBJ2-1; TRBD2 aligns across 8 bases. Trimming cost V 4 bases and J 0 bases; bases outside gene matches: 2. The CDR3 spans 15 residues. The germline V gene has CDR1 SGHTA and CDR2 FQGNSA. Here the CDR3 DNA reads TGTGCCAGCAGCTCTCTAGCGGGCTCCTACAATGAGCAGTTCTTC. It translates to CASSSLAGSYNEQFF.

This rearrangement joins TRBV18 to TRBJ2-4, with a possible D match to TRBD1 (5 bases). Germline-derived CDR1 and CDR2 are KGHSH and LQKENI. The V and J ends lost 3 bases and 7 bases respectively, with 10 bases between them. The CDR3 contains 13 residues. The CDR3 is CASSPQGVNIQYF. CDR3 sequence (DNA): TGTGCCAGCTCACCCCAAGGGGTCAACATTCAGTACTTC.

This rearrangement joins TRBV4-3 to TRBJ2-1; D may correspond to TRBD1 or TRBD2 (5 bases each). The ends were cut back, 1 base at V and 0 bases at J, with 13 bases in the middle. The CDR3 spans 17 residues. The germline gives CDR1 LGHNA, CDR2 YSLEER. The CDR3 loop is CASSQATGPHSYNEQFF. In nucleotides, the CDR3 is TGCGCCAGCAGCCAAGCGACGGGACCACACTCCTACAATGAGCAGTTCTTC.

The chain has TRBV10-3 and TRBJ1-5; D is perhaps TRBD1 (5 bases). The ends were cut back, 0 bases at V and 0 bases at J, with 15 bases in the middle. CDR3 size: 18 residues. The V gene's germline CDR1 is ENHRY and CDR2 SYGVKD. Written as DNA, the CDR3 is TGTGCCATCAGTGAGTCTTTGCAGGGAATGTATAGCAATCAGCCCCAGCATTTT. Translating gives CAISESLQGMYSNQPQHF.

This chain connects TRBV4-3 to TRBJ1-1; D perhaps matches TRBD1 (6 bases). Trimming cost V 1 base and J 2 bases, with 14 bases left between them. Germline V gene sequence: CDR1 LGHNA, CDR2 YSLEER. The CDR3 spans 16 residues. The CDR3 DNA sequence: TGCGCCAGCAGCCAAGTGGGGGGGCGCGGCAACACTGAAGCTTTCTTT. It specifies CASSQVGGRGNTEAFF.

The chain recombines TRBV5-4 with TRBJ1-6; 7 nucleotides align to TRBD1. The CDR3 sequence is 15 residues long. The V segment lost 4 bases and the J segment 10 bases; nucleotides outside the gene matches: 11. In germline, CDR1 is SGHNT, CDR2 YYREEE (reference sequence). CDR3 sequence: CASSLGGDSGSPLHF. CDR3 coding DNA: TGTGCCAGCAGCCTAGGGGGGGACAGTGGATCACCCCTCCACTTT. The full variable domain, its missing parts supplied by reference TRBV5-4 and TRBJ1-6, is ETGVTQSPTHLIKTRGQQVTLRCSSQSGHNTVSWYQQALGQGPQFIFQYYREEENGRGNFPPRFSGLQFPNYSSELNVNALELDDSALYLCASSLGGDSGSPLHFGNGTRLTVT.

This clone came up once. The CDR3 region is CASSQGTSPKNAWEQFF. The CDR3 region has the DNA TGCGCCAGCAGCCAAGGGACTAGCCCCAAAAACGCGTGGGAGCAGTTCTTC. The V and J genes are TRBV4-3 and TRBJ2-1; 8 positions agree with TRBD2. The CDR3 has 17 residues. J lost 10 bases, V lost 1 base, and 15 bases had no gene match. Germline values: CDR1 LGHNA, CDR2 YSLEER.

The chain couples TRBV6-5 to TRBJ2-5; the D gene is possibly TRBD2 (5 bases). The V gene lost 8 bases and the J gene lost 4 bases, with 20 bases spanning the gap. This CDR3 contains 15 residues. CDR1 is MNHEY and CDR2 is SVGAGI in the germline V gene. In DNA form, the CDR3 reads TGTGCCAGCGCCATGGGAGTGGGGTTGGGAGAGACCCAGTACTTC. This gives the protein CASAMGVGLGETQYF.

V and J are TRBV27 and TRBJ1-5; perhaps TRBD1 as D (5 bases). Trimming cost V 6 bases and J 4 bases, with 16 bases left between them. This CDR3 contains 15 residues. Germline V lookup: CDR1 MNHEY, CDR2 SMNVEV (reference sequence). CDR3 residues: CASRPPGPRNQPQHF. CDR3 sequence (DNA): TGTGCCAGCAGGCCTCCGGGACCTCGAAATCAGCCCCAGCATTTT.

This clone was counted a few times. Other DNA sequences in the same sample also yield this CDR3. The CDR3 region has the DNA TGTGCCAGCACCCTGACAGGAGGTTCACCCCTCCACTTT. Residues: CASTLTGGSPLHF. V usage is TRBV12-3 or TRBV12-4 and J usage is TRBJ1-6; D might be TRBD1 (6 bases). The CDR3 runs 13 residues. Trimming took off 7 bases at V and 9 bases at J, with 13 bases between the two ends.

The J gene is TRBJ2-2, the V gene TRBV29-1; no reliable D call. Trimming left V 5 bases short and J 0 bases short, with 10 bases between. CDR1 and CDR2 (germline): SQVTM, ANQGSEA. The CDR3 extends over 14 amino acids. The CDR3 here is CSVSSKTNTGELFF. CDR3 in DNA: TGCAGCGTTTCCAGTAAAACGAACACCGGGGAGCTGTTTTTT.

About this clone: This specimen includes other DNA sequences encoding the same CDR3. The gene calls are TRBV18 and TRBJ1-2, with D perhaps TRBD1 (5 bases). V gave up 3 bases and J gave up 1 base, with 9 bases separating them. Germline CDR1 reads KGHSH; CDR2 reads LQKENI. The CDR3 has 14 amino acids. The CDR3 DNA sequence: TGTGCCAGCTCACCCCCGGGGGGTAACTATGGCTACACCTTC. Translation gives CASSPPGGNYGYTF. The complete variable domain, with remaining parts taken from reference TRBV18 and TRBJ1-2, reads NAGVMQNPRHLVRRRGQEARLRCSPMKGHSHVYWYRQLPEEGLKFMVYLQKENIIDESGMPKERFSAEFPKEGPSILRIQQVVRGDSAAYFCASSPPGGNYGYTFGSGTRLTVV.

The gene calls are TRBV3-1 (or the pseudogene TRBV3-2) and TRBJ1-1; tentatively, D is TRBD1 (5 bases). The CDR3 spans 13 residues. Germline CDR1 and CDR2: LGHDT and YNNKEL (reference sequence). Deletions cut 4 bases from V and 3 bases from J, with 9 bases between. The CDR3 loop is CASSLREYTEAFF. The CDR3 nucleotides are TGTGCCAGCAGCCTCAGGGAGTACACTGAAGCTTTCTTT.

V gene TRBV5-8 combines with J gene TRBJ2-1; TRBD2 agrees at 14 bases. Germline V lookup: CDR1 SGHTS, CDR2 YDEGEE. Losses at the gene ends were 3 bases for V and 9 bases for J; bases not matched to a gene: 5. There are 15 residues in the CDR3. The CDR3 is CASSSGTSGSVEQFF. The CDR3 DNA sequence: TGTGCCAGCAGCTCTGGGACTAGCGGGAGCGTTGAGCAGTTCTTC.